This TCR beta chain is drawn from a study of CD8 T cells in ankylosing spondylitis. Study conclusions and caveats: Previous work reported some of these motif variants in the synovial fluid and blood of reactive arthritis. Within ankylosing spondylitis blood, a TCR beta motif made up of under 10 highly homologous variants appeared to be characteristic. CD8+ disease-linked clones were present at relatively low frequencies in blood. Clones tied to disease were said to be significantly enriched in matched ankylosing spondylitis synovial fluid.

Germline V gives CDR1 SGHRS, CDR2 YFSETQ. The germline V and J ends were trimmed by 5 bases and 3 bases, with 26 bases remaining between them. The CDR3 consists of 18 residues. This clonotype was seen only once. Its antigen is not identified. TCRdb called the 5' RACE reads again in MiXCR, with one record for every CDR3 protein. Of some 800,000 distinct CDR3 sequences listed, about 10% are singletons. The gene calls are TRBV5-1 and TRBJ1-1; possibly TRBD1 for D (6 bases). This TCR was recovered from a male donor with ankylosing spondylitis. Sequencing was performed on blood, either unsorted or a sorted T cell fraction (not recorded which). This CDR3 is CASRRLGTSRSLDTEAFF. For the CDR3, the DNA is TGCGCCAGCAGAAGATTGGGGACATCTCGTAGTTTGGACACTGAAGCTTTCTTT.